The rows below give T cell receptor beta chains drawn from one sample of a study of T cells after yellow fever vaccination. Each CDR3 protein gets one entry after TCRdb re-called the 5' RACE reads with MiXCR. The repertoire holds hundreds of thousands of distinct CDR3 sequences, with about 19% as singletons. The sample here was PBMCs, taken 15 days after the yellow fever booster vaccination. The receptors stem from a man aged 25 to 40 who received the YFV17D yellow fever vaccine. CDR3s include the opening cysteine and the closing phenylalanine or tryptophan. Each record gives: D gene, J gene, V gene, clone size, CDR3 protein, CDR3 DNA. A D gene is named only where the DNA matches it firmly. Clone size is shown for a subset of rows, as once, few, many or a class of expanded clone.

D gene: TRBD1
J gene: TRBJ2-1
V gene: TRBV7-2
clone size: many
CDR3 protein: CASSPGQGYNEQFF
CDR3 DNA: TGTGCCAGCAGTCCGGGACAGGGCTACAATGAGCAGTTCTTC

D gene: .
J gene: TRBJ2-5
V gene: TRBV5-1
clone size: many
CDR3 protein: CASSPGGVQETQYF
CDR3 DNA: TGTGCCAGCAGCCCCGGCGGAGTCCAAGAGACCCAGTACTTC

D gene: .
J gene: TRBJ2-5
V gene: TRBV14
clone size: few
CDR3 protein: CASSHFSETQYF
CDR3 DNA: TGTGCCAGCAGTCATTTCTCGGAGACCCAGTACTTC

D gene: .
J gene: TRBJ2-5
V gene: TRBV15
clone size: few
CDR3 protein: CATSRNGQETQYF
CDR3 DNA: TGTGCCACCAGCAGAAATGGACAAGAGACCCAGTACTTC

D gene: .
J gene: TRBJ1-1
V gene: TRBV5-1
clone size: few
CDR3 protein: CASSLTSNTEAFF
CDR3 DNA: TGCGCCAGCAGCTTAACGTCGAACACTGAAGCTTTCTTT

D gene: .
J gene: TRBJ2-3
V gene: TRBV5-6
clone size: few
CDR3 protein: CASSSAVLKITDTQYF
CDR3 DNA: TGTGCCAGCAGCTCCGCAGTATTAAAAATCACAGATACGCAGTATTTT

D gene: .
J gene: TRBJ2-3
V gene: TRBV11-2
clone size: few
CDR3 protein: CASSPRTASYTQYF
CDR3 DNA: TGTGCCAGCAGCCCGCGGACAGCGTCCTATACGCAGTATTTT

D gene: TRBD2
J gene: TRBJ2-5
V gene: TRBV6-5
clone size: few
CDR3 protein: CASSYGSGRGETQYF
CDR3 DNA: TGTGCCAGCAGTTACGGCAGCGGGAGGGGAGAGACCCAGTACTTC

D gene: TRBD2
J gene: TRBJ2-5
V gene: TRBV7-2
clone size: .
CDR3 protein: CASRTGGFGTQYF
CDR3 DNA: TGTGCCAGCAGAACGGGGGGGTTCGGGACCCAGTACTTC

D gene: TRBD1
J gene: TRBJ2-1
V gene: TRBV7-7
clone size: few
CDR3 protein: CASSSDRADNEQFF
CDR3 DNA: TGTGCTAGCAGCTCCGACAGGGCGGACAATGAGCAGTTCTTC

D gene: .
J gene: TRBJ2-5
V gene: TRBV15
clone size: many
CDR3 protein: CATSTGVETQYF
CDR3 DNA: TGTGCCACCAGCACAGGGGTGGAGACCCAGTACTTC

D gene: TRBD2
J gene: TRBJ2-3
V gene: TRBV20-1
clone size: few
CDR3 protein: CSARAPSGRAADTQYF
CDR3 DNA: TGCAGTGCTCGAGCGCCTAGCGGGAGGGCCGCAGATACGCAGTATTTT

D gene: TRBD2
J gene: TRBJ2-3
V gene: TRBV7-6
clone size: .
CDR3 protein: CASGGGPHLTDTQYF
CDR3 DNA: TGTGCCAGCGGGGGGGGACCACACCTAACAGATACGCAGTATTTT

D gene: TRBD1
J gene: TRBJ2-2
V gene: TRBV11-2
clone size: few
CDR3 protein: CASSLEGSLGQDTGELFF
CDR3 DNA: TGTGCCAGCAGCTTAGAGGGGTCTTTGGGACAGGACACCGGGGAGCTGTTTTTT

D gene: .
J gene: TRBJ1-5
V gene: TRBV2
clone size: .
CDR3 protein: CASSPEGVGQPQHF
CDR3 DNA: TGTGCCAGCAGTCCTGAGGGGGTGGGACAGCCCCAGCATTTT

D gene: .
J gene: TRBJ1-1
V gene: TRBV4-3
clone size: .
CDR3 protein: CASSQHKGEAFF
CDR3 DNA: TGCGCCAGCAGCCAACATAAGGGTGAAGCTTTCTTT

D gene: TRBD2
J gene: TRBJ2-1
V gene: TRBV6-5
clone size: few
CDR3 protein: CASSYSKTSGTYNEQFF
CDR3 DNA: TGTGCCAGCAGTTACTCGAAGACTAGCGGTACCTACAATGAGCAGTTCTTC

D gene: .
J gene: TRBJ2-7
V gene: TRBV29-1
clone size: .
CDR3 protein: CSVLSRSYEQYF
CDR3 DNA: TGCAGCGTCCTGTCTAGATCCTACGAGCAGTACTTC

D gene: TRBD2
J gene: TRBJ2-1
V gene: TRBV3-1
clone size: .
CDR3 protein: CASSQAVWERERNEQFF
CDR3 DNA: TGTGCCAGCAGCCAAGCCGTCTGGGAGCGGGAGCGCAATGAGCAGTTCTTC

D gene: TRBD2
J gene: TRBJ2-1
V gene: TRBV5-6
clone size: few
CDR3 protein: CASSLLRGRFDEQFF
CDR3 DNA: TGTGCCAGCAGCTTGCTCCGCGGGAGGTTCGATGAGCAGTTCTTC

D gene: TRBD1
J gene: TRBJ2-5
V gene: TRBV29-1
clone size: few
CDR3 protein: CSVGVAGGRETQYF
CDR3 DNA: TGCAGCGTTGGGGTGGCAGGGGGCCGTGAGACCCAGTACTTC

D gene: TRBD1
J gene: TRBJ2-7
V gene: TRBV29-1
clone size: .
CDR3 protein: CSVRLGQGRSYEQYF
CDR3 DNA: TGCAGCGTTCGGCTAGGACAGGGAAGGTCCTACGAGCAGTACTTC

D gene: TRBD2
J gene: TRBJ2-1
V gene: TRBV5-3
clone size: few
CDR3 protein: CARGARTSPPGEQFF
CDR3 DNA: TGTGCCAGAGGTGCCCGGACTAGCCCTCCAGGGGAGCAGTTCTTC

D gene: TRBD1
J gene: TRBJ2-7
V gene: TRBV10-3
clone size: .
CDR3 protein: CAIRTGTGYAEQYF
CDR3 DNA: TGTGCCATCAGAACAGGGACAGGCTACGCCGAGCAGTACTTC